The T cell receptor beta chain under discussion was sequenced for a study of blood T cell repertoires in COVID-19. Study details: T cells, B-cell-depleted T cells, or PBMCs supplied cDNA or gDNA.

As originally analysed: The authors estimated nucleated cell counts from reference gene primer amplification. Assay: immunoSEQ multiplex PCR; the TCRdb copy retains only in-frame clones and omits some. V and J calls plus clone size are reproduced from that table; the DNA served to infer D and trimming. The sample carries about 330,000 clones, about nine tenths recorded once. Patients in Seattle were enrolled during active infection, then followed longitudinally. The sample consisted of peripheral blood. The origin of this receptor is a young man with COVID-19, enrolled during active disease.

CDR3 sequence (DNA): TGCGCCAGCAGCTCCGGGACAGAGGGAAACATTCAGTACTTC. It yields the protein CASSSGTEGNIQYF. The rearrangement joins TRBV5-1 to TRBJ2-4, with 7 bases matching TRBD1. CDR1 and CDR2 from the germline V gene are SGHRS and YFSETQ. Trimming took 3 bases from V and 6 from J; bases not matched to a gene: 6. CDR3 size: 14 residues.